The 11 T cell receptor beta chains below all came from one sample that was sequenced in a study of shared clonotypes between healthy human individuals. Sequencing was performed with immunoSEQ multiplex PCR; in TCRdb, only in-frame clones are kept and a portion is missing. The table has some 500,000 clones, approximately 95% seen once. Sequenced material: naive CD4+ T cells sorted from blood. Subset defined: CD45RA+ positively selected. The receptors stem from a woman aged 30 to 39 in good health.

The chain employs TRBV6-5 and TRBJ2-1; no reliable D call. Germline CDR1 and CDR2: MNHEY and SVGAGI. The CDR3 covers 13 residues. V was clipped by 3 bases and J by 5 bases, with 8 bases between them. The CDR3 loop is CASSYPQNNEQFF. In nucleotides, the CDR3 is TGTGCCAGCAGTTATCCCCAGAACAATGAGCAGTTCTTC.

The V gene is TRBV7-2, the J gene TRBJ2-3; D not resolved. Per germline, CDR1 SGHTA and CDR2 FQGNSA. This CDR3 has 15 residues. The V gene lost 5 bases and the J gene lost 6 bases, with 18 bases spanning the gap. In DNA form, the CDR3 reads TGTGCCAGCAGCCCATCCATAGCTAGGCGTGATACGCAGTATTTT. It is translated as CASSPSIARRDTQYF.

The gene calls are TRBV5-1 and TRBJ2-7; D gene ambiguous. The CDR3 is made up of 15 amino acids. Germline CDR1 and CDR2: SGHRS and YFSETQ. Between the trimmed V and J ends, which lost 0 bases and 3 bases, there was a span of 13 bases. DNA for the CDR3: TGCGCCAGCAGCTTGGGTACATTGATAAGCTACGAGCAGTACTTC. Protein sequence: CASSLGTLISYEQYF.

With respect to this clone: In the same sample, other DNA sequences code for this CDR3. The V and J genes are TRBV28 and TRBJ2-5, with D tentatively TRBD2 (6 bases). V lost 2 bases to trimming and J lost 3 bases, with 10 bases between them. The CDR3 length is 14 residues. The germline CDR1 and CDR2 sequences are MDHEN and SYDVKM. CDR3 in amino acids: CASSLLGGEETQYF. In nucleotides, the CDR3 is TGTGCCAGCAGTTTACTCGGGGGAGAAGAGACCCAGTACTTC.

The V gene is TRBV19, the J gene TRBJ1-1; TRBD1 matches at 7 bases. Germline CDR1 reads LNHDA; CDR2 reads SQIVND (reference sequence). CDR3 length: 15 amino acids. After removal of 5 bases from V and 0 bases from J, the junction contained 6 bases not matched to a gene. CDR3 in amino acids: CASSALRGVNTEAFF. The CDR3 bases are TGTGCCAGTAGTGCACTCAGGGGGGTGAACACTGAAGCTTTCTTT.

The V and J genes are TRBV5-1 and TRBJ2-6; D is uncertain. CDR3 length: 12 amino acids. Trimming took off 0 bases at V and 11 bases at J, with 6 bases between the two ends. The V gene's germline CDR1 is SGHRS and CDR2 YFSETQ. Here the CDR3 reads CASSLGPHVLTF. The DNA of the CDR3 is TGCGCCAGCAGCTTGGGCCCCCACGTCCTGACTTTC.

The chain carries TRBV10-2 and TRBJ2-7, with D possibly TRBD1 on 7 matching bases. Deletions cut 8 bases from V and 3 bases from J, with 14 bases between. Germline CDR1 is WSHSY and CDR2 is SAAADI. This CDR3 region has 13 residues. For the CDR3, the DNA is TGCGCCAGCGGGGGGACAGCTATCTACGAGCAGTACTTC. Translated, it gives CASGGTAIYEQYF.

The chain couples TRBV6-5 to TRBJ2-3; 8 bases fit TRBD1. The V segment lost 6 bases and the J segment 3 bases; nucleotides outside the gene matches: 8. Germline assignment: CDR1 MNHEY and CDR2 SVGAGI. The CDR3 spans 15 residues. CDR3 nucleotides: TGTGCCAGCAGCCATGGACAGGGAAGGACAGATACGCAGTATTTT. Its translation is CASSHGQGRTDTQYF.

The chain joins TRBV6-5 to TRBJ1-2, with 9 bases that match TRBD1. Germline CDR1 reads MNHEY; CDR2 reads SVGAGI. The CDR3 length is 14 residues. Trimming cost V 0 bases and J 8 bases; bases outside gene matches: 4. Here the CDR3 reads CASSYSTGQGGYTF. The CDR3 DNA is TGTGCCAGCAGTTACTCGACTGGACAGGGGGGCTACACCTTC.

This chain uses TRBV5-1 with TRBJ2-7; 12 bases are a match to TRBD1. The CDR3 extends over 15 amino acids. Trimming took 4 bases from V and 8 from J; bases not matched to a gene: 10. In germline, CDR1 is SGHRS, CDR2 YFSETQ. The CDR3 region is CASSHRDRGHEKQYF. The CDR3 DNA reads as TGCGCCAGCAGCCACCGGGACAGGGGGCATGAGAAGCAGTACTTC.

The V and J genes are TRBV28 and TRBJ2-1; tentative D call: TRBD2 (6 bases). Trimming cost V 8 bases and J 9 bases, with 14 bases left between them. Germline-derived CDR1 and CDR2 are MDHEN and SYDVKM. The length of the CDR3 is 12 residues. Here the CDR3 DNA reads TGTGCCAGCCTCTCGGGGGTCGGTGAGCAGTTCTTC. As protein: CASLSGVGEQFF.